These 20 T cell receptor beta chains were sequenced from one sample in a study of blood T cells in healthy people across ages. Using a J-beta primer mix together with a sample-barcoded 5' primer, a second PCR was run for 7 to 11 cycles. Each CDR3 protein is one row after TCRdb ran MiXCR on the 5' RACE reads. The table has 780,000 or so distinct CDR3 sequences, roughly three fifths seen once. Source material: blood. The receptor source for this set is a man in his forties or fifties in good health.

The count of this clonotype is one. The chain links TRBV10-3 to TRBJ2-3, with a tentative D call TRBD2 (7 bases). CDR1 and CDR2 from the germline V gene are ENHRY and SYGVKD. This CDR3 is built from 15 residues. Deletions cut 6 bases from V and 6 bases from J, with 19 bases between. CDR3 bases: TGTGCCATCAGGATAGCGGGTAGGGGGATGGATACGCAGTATTTT. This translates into CAIRIAGRGMDTQYF.

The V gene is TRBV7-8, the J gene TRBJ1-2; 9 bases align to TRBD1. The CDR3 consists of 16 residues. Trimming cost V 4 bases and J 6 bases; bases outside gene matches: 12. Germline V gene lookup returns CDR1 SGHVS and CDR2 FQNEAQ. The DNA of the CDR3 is TGTGCCAGCAGCTCCAGACGAGGACAGGGGCAGGATGGCTACACCTTC. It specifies CASSSRRGQGQDGYTF. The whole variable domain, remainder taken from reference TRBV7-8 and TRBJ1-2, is GAGVSQSPRYKVAKRGQDVALRCDPISGHVSLFWYQQALGQGPEFLTYFQNEAQLDKSGLPSDRFFAERPEGSVSTLKIQRTQQEDSAVYLCASSSRRGQGQDGYTFGSGTRLTVV.

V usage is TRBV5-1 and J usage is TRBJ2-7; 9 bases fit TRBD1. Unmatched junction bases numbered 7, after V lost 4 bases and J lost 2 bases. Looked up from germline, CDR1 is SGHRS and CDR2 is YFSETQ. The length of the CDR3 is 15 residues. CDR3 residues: CASSRMGQGAYEQYF. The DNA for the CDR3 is TGCGCCAGCAGCCGGATGGGACAGGGAGCCTACGAGCAGTACTTC.

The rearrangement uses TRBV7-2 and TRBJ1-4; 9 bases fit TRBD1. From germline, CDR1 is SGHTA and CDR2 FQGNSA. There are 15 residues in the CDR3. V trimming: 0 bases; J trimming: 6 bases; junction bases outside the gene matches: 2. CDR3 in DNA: TGTGCCAGCAGCTTAGCCCGGGACAGGGATGAAAAACTGTTTTTT. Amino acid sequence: CASSLARDRDEKLFF. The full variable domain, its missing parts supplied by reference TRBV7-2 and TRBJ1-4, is GAGVSQSPSNKVTEKGKDVELRCDPISGHTALYWYRQSLGQGLEFLIYFQGNSAPDKSGLPSDRFSAERTGGSVSTLTIQRTQQEDSAVYLCASSLARDRDEKLFFGSGTQLSVL.

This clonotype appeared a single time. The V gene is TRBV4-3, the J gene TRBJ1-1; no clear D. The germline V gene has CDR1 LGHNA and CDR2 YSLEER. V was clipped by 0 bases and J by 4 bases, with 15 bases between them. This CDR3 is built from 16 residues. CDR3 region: CASSQERGRGSTEAFF. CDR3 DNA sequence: TGCGCCAGCAGCCAAGAAAGAGGCCGGGGATCCACTGAAGCTTTCTTT.

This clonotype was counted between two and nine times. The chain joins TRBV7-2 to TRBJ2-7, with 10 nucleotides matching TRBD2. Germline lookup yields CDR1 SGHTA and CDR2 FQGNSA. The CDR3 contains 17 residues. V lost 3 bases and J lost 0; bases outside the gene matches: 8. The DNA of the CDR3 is TGTGCCAGCAGCTTGGCTAGCGGGAGACTGAGCTCCTACGAGCAGTACTTC. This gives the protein CASSLASGRLSSYEQYF.

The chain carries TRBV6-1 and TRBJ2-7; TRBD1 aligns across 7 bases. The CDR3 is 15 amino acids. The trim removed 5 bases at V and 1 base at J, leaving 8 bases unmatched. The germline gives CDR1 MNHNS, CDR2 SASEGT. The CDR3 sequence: CASSQQGTGSYEQYF. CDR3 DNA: TGTGCCAGCAGTCAACAGGGGACCGGATCCTACGAGCAGTACTTC.

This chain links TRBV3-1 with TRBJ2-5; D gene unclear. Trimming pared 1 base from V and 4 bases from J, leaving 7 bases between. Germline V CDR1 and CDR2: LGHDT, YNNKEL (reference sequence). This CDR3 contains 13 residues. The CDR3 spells CASSQALVETQYF. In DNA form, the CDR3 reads TGTGCCAGCAGCCAAGCGCTGGTAGAGACCCAGTACTTC.

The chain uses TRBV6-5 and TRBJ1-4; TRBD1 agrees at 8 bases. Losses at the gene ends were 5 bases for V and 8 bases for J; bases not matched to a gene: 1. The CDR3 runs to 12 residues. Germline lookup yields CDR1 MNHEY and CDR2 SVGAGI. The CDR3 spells CASSRDREKLFF. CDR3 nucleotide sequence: TGTGCCAGCAGTCGGGACAGGGAAAAACTGTTTTTT.

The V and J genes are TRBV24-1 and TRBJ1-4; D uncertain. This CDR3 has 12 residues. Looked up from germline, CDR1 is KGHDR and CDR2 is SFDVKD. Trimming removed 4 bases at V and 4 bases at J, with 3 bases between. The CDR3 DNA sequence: TGTGCCACCAGTGACGTTAATGAAAAACTGTTTTTT. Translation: CATSDVNEKLFF.

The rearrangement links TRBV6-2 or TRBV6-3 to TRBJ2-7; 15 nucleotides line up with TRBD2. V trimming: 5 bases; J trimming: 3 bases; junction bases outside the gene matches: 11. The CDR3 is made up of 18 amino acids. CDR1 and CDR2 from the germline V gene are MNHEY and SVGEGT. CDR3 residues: CASSQSPGLAGGIYEQYF. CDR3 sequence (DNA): TGTGCCAGCAGTCAAAGTCCGGGACTAGCGGGAGGTATCTACGAGCAGTACTTC.

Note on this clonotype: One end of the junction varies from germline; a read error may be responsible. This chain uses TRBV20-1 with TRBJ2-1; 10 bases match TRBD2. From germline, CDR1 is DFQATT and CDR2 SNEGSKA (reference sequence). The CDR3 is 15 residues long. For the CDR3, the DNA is TGCAGTACTAGAGATCCACTAGCGGGATCCAATGAGCAGTTCTTC. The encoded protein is CSTRDPLAGSNEQFF.

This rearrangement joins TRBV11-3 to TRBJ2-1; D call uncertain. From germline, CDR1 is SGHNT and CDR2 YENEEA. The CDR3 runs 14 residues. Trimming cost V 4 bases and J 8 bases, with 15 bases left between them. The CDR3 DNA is TGTGCCAGCAGCTCCGACTCAGGACGGCATGAGCAGTTCTTC. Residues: CASSSDSGRHEQFF.

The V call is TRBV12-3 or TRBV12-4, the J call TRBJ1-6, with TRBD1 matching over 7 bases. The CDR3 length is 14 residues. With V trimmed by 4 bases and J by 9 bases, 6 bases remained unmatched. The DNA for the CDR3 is TGTGCCAGCAGTTCAGGGGGACACGCTTCACCCCTCCACTTT. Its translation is CASSSGGHASPLHF.

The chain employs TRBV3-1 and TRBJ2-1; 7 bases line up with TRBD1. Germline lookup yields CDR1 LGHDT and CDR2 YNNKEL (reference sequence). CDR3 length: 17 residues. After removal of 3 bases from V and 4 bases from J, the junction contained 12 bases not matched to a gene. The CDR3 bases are TGTGCCAGCAGCCAGGGAATCACAGGGGCTAGTTACAATGAGCAGTTCTTC. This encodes CASSQGITGASYNEQFF.

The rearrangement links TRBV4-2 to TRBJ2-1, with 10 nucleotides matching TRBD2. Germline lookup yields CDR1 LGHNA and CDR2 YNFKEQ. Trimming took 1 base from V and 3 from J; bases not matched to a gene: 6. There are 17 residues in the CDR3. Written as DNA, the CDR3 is TGTGCCAGCAGCCAAGGGACCGGACTAGCGGTCTACAATGAGCAGTTCTTC. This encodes CASSQGTGLAVYNEQFF.

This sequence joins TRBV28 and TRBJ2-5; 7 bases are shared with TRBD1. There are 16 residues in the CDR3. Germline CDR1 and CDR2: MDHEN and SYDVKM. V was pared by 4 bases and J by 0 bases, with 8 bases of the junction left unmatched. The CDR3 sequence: CASSYIQGIYQETQYF. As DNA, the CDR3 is TGTGCCAGCAGTTACATACAGGGGATCTACCAAGAGACCCAGTACTTC.

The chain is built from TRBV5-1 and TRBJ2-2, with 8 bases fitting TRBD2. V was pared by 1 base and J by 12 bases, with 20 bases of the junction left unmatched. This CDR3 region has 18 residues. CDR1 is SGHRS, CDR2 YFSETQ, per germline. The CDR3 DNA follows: TGCGCCAGCAGCTTGTATCGGGTTGTGAGAGCGGGAGAGAGCAAGCTGTTTTTT. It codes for CASSLYRVVRAGESKLFF.

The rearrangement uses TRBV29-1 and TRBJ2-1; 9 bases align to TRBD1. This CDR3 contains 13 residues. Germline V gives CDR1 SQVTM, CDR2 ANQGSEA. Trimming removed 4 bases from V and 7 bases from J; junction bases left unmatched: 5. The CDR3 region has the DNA TGCAGCGTTGCAAGGGACAGGGTGAATGAGCAGTTCTTC. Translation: CSVARDRVNEQFF.

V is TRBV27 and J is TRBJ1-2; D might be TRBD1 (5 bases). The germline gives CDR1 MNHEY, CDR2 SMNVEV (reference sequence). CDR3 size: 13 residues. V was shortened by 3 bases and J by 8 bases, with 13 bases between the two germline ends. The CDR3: CASSFPGLEGYTF. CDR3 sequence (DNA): TGTGCCAGCAGTTTCCCAGGGCTGGAAGGCTACACCTTC.